A single sample is the source of the 3 T cell receptor beta chains below, sequenced in a study of blood T cell repertoires in COVID-19 (dated by TCRdb to 2020 to 2022). Libraries were built with the immunoSEQ multiplex PCR assay. Not all clones reach the TCRdb copy of this immuneACCESS table, which keeps in-frame sequences only. Checked studies attribute under half of the gap to unresolved V genes and leave the rest unexplained. Counted in this sample were about 320,000 clones; more than 75% of them appeared once. Clones ranked in the top ten supply around 2.5% of the sample. The specimen sequenced was PBMCs or T cells enriched from blood (not recorded which). The receptor source for this set is a man aged 55-75 years who had recovered from COVID-19.

The chain couples TRBV10-2 to TRBJ1-1; D is uncertain. The CDR3 totals 13 residues. From germline, CDR1 is WSHSY and CDR2 SAAADI. V dropped 0 bases and J dropped 0 bases, with 2 bases sitting between them. The CDR3 sequence: CASSESVNTEAFF. The CDR3 bases are TGCGCCAGCAGTGAGTCCGTGAACACTGAAGCTTTCTTT.

V usage is TRBV27 and J usage is TRBJ1-6; D is undetermined. The CDR3 has 13 residues. Looked up from germline, CDR1 is MNHEY and CDR2 is SMNVEV (reference sequence). The V gene lost 8 bases and the J gene lost 9 bases, with 14 bases spanning the gap. Here the CDR3 reads CASGGLEGSPLHF. The DNA for the CDR3 is TGTGCCAGCGGAGGGCTGGAGGGTTCACCCCTCCACTTT.

The chain couples TRBV9 to TRBJ1-2, with a possible D match to TRBD1 (5 bases). Germline CDR1 reads SGDLS; CDR2 reads YYNGEE. V shed 0 bases and J shed 0 bases, with 9 bases lying between them. This CDR3 has 15 amino acids. The CDR3 region is CASSVDDSSNYGYTF. CDR3 in DNA: TGTGCCAGCAGCGTAGACGACAGCTCTAACTATGGCTACACCTTC.